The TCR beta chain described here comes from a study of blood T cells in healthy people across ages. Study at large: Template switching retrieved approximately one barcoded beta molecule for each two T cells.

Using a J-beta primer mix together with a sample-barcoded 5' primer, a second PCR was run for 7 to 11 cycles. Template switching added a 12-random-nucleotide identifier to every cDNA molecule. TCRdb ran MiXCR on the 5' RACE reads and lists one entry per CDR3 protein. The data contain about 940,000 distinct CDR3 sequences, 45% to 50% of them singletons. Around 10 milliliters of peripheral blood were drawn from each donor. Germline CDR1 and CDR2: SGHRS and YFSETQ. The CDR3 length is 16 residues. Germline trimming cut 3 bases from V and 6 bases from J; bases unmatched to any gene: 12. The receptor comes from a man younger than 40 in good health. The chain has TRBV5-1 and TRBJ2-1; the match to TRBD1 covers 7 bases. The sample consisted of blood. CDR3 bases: TGCGCCAGCAGCTCAACAGGGGCCTCATTTTCCAATGAGCAGTTCTTC. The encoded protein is CASSSTGASFSNEQFF.